The subject of this entry is one TCR beta chain. V was shortened by 0 bases and J by 3 bases, with 6 bases between the two germline ends. CDR1 SGHNT and CDR2 YYREEE come from the germline V gene (reference sequence). This CDR3 spans 14 amino acids. Using immunoSEQ multiplex PCR, the repertoire was profiled, and TCRdb retains in-frame clones only, with some absent. The sample lists around 990,000 clones; about 72% were seen once. This specimen comes from a study of shared clonotypes between healthy human individuals. Sequences were obtained from memory CD4+ T cells from PBMCs. Subset indicated: CD45RA-negative fraction. The rearrangement uses TRBV5-4 and TRBJ2-2, with D unresolved. The sequence was collected from a man younger than 30 in good health. Some clones in this sample may be carry-over from other donors' samples. The DNA of the CDR3 is TGTGCCAGCAGCTTGGATGGCTACACCGGGGAGCTGTTTTTT. Translation gives CASSLDGYTGELFF.